This T cell receptor beta chain was captured in a study of blood T cell repertoires in COVID-19. Across the study: The cDNA or gDNA used as material had been derived from T cells, B-cell-depleted T cells, or PBMCs.

Original analysis: The authors estimated nucleated cell counts from reference gene primer amplification. Some clones are missing from TCRdb's copy, which holds only in-frame ones; the method was immunoSEQ multiplex PCR. V and J calls and clone size are copied from that table; D and trimming were computed from the DNA. The sample lists fewer than 300,000 clones, 70% to 90% occurring once. V trimming: 0 bases; J trimming: 3 bases; junction bases outside the gene matches: 2. The germline CDR1 and CDR2 sequences are SGHRS and YFSETQ. This CDR3 has 15 residues. Individuals aged about 18 to 89 years were recruited from fewer than 30 US areas. Which cohort a participant joined came from the clinical history participants gave.

The rearrangement uses TRBV5-1 and TRBJ2-7; 11 nucleotides align to TRBD1. The sample was PBMCs or T cells enriched from blood (not recorded which). The clonotype comes from a woman in her forties with acute COVID-19. The CDR3 sequence is CASSLAGTGGYEQYF. CDR3 in DNA: TGCGCCAGCAGCTTGGCCGGGACAGGGGGCTACGAGCAGTACTTC.